The entry below gives a single T cell receptor (beta chain) sequence along with its context. The antigen it recognizes is unknown. Qualities for individual bases were not recorded, and no much larger clone is one base off. The library was prepared using the immunoSEQ multiplex PCR assay. TCRdb carries this immuneACCESS record with in-frame sequences only. Its versions omit some clonotypes, under half of them owing to an unresolved V gene in the studies checked, with the rest unexplained. The sample data list tens of thousands of clones, and around 83% of these were observed just once. The ten largest clones capture 38% of the sample. This specimen belongs to a study of control samples from healthy donors and cancer patients (dated by TCRdb to between 2020 and 2021). Germline trimming amounts to 4 bases on V and 3 bases on J, with 2 as the count of junction bases outside the gene matches. CDR1 and CDR2 were assigned from the germline V gene as MGHRA and YSYEKL. The CDR3 contains 14 residues, cysteine and phenylalanine counted. The entry retains the CDR3 DNA only, 42 bases that are in frame from base 1.

This chain joins TRBV4-1 to TRBJ2-2, with 7 junctional bases fitting TRBD2. The sequencing input was PBMCs. This clonotype was sampled from a man aged 60 to 69 with head and neck cancer. Here the CDR3 is given as CASSRTRDTGELFF. The bases are TGCGCCAGCAGCCGGACTAGGGACACCGGGGAGCTGTTTTTT.